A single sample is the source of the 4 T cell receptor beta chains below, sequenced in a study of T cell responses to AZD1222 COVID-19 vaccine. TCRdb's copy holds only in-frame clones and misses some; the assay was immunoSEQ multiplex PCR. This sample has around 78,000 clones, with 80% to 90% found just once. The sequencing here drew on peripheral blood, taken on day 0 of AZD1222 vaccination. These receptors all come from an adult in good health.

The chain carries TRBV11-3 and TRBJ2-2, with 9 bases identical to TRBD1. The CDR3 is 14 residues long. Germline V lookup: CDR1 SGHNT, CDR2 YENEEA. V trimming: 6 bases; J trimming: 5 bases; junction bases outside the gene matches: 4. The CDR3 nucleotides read TGTGCCAGCAGGAGGGACAGGGCGACCGGGGAGCTGTTTTTT. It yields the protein CASRRDRATGELFF.

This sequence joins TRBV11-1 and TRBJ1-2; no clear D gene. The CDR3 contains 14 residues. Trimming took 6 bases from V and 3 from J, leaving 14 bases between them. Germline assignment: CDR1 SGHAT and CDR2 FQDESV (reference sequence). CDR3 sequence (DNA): TGTGCCAGCAGTTTATCTGGGAGACACTATGGCTACACCTTC. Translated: CASSLSGRHYGYTF.

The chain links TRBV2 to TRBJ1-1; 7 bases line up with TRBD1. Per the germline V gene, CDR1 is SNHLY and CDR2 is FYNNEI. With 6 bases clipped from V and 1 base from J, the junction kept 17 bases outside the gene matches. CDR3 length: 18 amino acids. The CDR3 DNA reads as TGTGCCAGCAGCCTACCAAACAGGGGAAGGGGGTCGAACACTGAAGCTTTCTTT. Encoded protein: CASSLPNRGRGSNTEAFF.

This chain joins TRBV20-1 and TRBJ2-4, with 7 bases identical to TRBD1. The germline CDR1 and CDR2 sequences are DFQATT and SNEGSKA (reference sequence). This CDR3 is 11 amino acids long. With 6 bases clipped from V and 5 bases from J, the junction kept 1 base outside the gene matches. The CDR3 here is CSAGTENIQYF. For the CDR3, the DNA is TGCAGTGCCGGGACAGAAAACATTCAGTACTTC.